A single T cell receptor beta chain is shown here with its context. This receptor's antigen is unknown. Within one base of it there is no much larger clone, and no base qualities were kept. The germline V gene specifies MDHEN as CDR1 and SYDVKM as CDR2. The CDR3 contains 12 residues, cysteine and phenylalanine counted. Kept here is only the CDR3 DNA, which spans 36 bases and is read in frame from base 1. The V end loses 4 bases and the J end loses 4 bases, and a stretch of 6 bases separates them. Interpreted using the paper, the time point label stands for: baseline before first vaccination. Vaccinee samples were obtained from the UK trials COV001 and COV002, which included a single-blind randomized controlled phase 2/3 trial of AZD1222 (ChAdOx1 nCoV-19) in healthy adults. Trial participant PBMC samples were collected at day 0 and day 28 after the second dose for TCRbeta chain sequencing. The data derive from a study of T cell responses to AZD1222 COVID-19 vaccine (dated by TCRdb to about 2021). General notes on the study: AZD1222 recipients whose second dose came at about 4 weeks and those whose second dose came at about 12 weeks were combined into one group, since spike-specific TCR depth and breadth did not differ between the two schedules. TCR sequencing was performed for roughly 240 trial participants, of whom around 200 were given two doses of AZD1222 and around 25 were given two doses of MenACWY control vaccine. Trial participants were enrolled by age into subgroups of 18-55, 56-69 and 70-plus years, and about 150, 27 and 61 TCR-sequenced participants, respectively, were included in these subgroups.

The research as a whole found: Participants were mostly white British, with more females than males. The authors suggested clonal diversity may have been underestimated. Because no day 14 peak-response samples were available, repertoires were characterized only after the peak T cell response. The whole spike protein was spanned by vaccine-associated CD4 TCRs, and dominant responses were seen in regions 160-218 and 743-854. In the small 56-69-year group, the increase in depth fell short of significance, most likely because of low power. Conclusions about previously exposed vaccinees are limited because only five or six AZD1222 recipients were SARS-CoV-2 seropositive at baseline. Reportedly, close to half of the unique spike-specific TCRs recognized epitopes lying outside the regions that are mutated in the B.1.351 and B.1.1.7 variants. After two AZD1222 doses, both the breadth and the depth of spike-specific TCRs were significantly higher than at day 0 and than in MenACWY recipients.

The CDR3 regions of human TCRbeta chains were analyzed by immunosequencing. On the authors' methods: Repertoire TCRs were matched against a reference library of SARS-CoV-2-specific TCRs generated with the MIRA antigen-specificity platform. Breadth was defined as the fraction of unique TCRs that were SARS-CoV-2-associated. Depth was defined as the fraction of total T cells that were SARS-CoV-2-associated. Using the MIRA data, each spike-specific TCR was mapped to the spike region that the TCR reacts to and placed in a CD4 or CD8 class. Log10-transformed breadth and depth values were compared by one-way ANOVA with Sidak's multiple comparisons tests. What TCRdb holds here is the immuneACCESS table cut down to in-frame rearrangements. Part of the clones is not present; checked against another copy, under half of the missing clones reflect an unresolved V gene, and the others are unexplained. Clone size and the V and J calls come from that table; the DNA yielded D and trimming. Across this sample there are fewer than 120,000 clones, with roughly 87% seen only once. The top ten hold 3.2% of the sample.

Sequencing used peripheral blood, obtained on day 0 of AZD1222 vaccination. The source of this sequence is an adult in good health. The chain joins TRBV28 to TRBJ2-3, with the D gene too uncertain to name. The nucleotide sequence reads TGTGCCAGCAGTTCCTGGTCAGATACGCAGTATTTT. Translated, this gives CASSSWSDTQYF.